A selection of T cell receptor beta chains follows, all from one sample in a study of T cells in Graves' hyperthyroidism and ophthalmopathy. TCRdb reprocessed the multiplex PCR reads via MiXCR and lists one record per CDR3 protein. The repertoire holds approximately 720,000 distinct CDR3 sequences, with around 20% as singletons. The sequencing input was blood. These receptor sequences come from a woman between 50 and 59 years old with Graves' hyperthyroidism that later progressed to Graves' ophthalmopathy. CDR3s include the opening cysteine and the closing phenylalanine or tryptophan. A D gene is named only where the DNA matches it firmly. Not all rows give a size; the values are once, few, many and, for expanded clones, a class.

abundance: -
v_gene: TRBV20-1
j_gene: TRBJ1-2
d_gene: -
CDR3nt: TGCAGTGGCCAACCTAACTATGGCTACACCTTC
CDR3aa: CSGQPNYGYTF

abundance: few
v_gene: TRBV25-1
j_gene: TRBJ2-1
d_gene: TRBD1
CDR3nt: TGTGCCAGCAGTGAATACCAGGGACAGGACAATGAGCAGTTCTTC
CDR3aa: CASSEYQGQDNEQFF

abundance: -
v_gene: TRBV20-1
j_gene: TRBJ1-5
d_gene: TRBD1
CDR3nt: TGCAGTGCTAGGGAACAGGGGGCGAGGGGCAATCAGCCCCAGCATTTT
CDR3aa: CSAREQGARGNQPQHF

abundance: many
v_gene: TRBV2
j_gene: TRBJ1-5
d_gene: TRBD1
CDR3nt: TGTGCCAGTCCTCTTCCGGGACAGGGTGAACAGCCCCAGCATTTT
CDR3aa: CASPLPGQGEQPQHF

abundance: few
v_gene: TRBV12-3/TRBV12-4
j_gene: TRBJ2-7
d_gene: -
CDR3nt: TGTGCCAGCAGGGATACAGGGTCGAACGAGCAGTACTTC
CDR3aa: CASRDTGSNEQYF

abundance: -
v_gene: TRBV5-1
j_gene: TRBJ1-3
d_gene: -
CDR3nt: TGCGCCAGCAGCTTGGAGGTCGCGGTCGGAAACACCATATATTTT
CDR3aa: CASSLEVAVGNTIYF

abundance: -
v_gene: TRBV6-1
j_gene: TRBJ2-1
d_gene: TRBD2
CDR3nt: TGTGCCAGCAGTTCCTTAGCGGGGGGGCGCCCCTACAATGAGCAGTTCTTC
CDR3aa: CASSSLAGGRPYNEQFF

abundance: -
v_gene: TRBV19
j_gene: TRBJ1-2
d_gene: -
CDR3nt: TGTGCCAGTAGTATCGCGGGGGAGAGCTATGGCTACACCTTC
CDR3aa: CASSIAGESYGYTF

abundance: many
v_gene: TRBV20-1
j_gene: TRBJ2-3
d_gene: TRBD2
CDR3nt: TGCAGTGCTAGAGTCCCGGGACTAGCGGGGGCGCTGAGCACAGATACGCAGTATTTT
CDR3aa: CSARVPGLAGALSTDTQYF

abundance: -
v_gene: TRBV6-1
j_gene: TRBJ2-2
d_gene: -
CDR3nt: TGTGCCAGCAGCTTTTCTGCTGGGGGGCACTGGACCGGGGAGCTGTTTTTT
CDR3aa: CASSFSAGGHWTGELFF

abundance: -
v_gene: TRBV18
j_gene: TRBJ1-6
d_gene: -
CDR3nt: TGTGCCAGCTCACCGAGTGGGTTTTCACCCCTCCACTTT
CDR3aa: CASSPSGFSPLHF

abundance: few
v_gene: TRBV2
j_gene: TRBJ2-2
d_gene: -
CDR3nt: TGTGCCAGCACCAAGGGACAGAACACCGGGGAGCTGTTTTTT
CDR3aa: CASTKGQNTGELFF

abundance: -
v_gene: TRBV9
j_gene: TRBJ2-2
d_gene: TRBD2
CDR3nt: TGTGCCAGCAGCGCGGGGGGGCGGAACACCGGGGAGCTGTTTTTT
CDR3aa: CASSAGGRNTGELFF

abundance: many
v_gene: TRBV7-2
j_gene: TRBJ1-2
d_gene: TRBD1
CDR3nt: TGTGCCAGCAGCCGAGACACAGGGGGAGGCTACACCTTC
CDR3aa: CASSRDTGGGYTF

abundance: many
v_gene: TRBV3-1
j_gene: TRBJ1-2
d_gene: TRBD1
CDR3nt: TGTGCCAGCAGCCAAGTACAGGGGGCGATCTACTATGGCTACACCTTC
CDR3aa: CASSQVQGAIYYGYTF

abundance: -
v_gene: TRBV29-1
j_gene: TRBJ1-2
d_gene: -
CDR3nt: TGCAGCGTTGAAGTAGGTGGAGGCTACACCTTC
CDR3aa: CSVEVGGGYTF

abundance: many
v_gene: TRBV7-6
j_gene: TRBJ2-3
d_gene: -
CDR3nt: TGTGCCAGCACCAAGGGGGGAGGGGGCACAGATACGCAGTATTTT
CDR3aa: CASTKGGGGTDTQYF

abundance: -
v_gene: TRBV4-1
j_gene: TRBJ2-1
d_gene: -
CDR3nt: TGCGCCAGCAGCCAAGATTGGGGCCTGGCCCCGTGGAATGAGCAGTTCTTC
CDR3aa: CASSQDWGLAPWNEQFF

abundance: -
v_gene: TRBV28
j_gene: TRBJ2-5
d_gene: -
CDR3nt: TGTGCCAGCAGCGACCTGGTAGGGTCCAACTGGGAGACCCAGTACTTC
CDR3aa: CASSDLVGSNWETQYF

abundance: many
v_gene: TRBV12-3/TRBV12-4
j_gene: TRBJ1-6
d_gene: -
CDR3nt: TGTGCCAGCAGGCCTCAGGGGATTAAGGATTCACCCCTCCACTTT
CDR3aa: CASRPQGIKDSPLHF

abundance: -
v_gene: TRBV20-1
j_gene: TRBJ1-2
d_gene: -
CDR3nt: TGCAGTGCTAGTCTGACACTAGACTATGGCTACACCTTC
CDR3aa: CSASLTLDYGYTF

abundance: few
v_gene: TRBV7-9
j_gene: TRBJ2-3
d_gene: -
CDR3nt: TGTGCCAGCAGCTTAGGGGGCCCGTTGTGGGGCACAGATACGCAGTATTTT
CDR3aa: CASSLGGPLWGTDTQYF

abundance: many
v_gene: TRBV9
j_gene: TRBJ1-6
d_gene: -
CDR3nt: TGTGCCAGCAGCGTAGGCCGGCTTGATTCACCCCTCCACTTT
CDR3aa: CASSVGRLDSPLHF

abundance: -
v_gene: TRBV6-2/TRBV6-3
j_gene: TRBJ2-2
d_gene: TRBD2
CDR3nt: TGTGCCAGCAGTGCTCGGGGGGGCTTTGACACCGGGGAGCTGTTTTTT
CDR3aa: CASSARGGFDTGELFF

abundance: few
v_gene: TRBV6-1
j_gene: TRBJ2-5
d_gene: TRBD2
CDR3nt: TGTGCCAGCAGTGAAGGACTAGCGGGATCGTACCAAGAGACCCAGTACTTC
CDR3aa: CASSEGLAGSYQETQYF

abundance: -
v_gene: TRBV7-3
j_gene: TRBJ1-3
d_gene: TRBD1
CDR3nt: TGTGCCAGCAGCTTAAAGGGGGCATCGGGAAACACCATATATTTT
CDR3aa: CASSLKGASGNTIYF

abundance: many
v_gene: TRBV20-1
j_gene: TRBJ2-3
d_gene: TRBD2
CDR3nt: TGCAGTGCTGGTCGGGGGGACACAGATACGCAGTATTTT
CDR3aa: CSAGRGDTDTQYF

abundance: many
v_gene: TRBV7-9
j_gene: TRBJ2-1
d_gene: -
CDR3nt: TGTGCCAGCAGCTTACCGGGGGCCGGTAATGAGCAGTTCTTC
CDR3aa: CASSLPGAGNEQFF

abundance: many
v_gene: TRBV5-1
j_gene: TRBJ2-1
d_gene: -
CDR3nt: TGCGCCAGCAGCCGAGACAGCTCCTACAATGAGCAGTTCTTC
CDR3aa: CASSRDSSYNEQFF

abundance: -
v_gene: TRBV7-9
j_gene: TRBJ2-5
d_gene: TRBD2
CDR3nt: TGTGCCAGCAGCTTAGGGGCGGGAGTGGAAGAGACCCAGTACTTC
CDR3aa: CASSLGAGVEETQYF

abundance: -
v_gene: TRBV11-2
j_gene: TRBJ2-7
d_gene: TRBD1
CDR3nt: TGTGCCAGCAGCTTTGGAGATGTCGGGACAGGCACCTACGAGCAGTACTTC
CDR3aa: CASSFGDVGTGTYEQYF

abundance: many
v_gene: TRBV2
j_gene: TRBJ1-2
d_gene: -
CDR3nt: TGTGCCAGCAGGGCGAGTTTTGGCTACACCTTC
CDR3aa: CASRASFGYTF

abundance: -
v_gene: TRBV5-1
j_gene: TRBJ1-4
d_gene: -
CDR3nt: TGCGCCAGCAGCTTGTGGCCGGGCGCGGGTCTACCTAGGAGTGAAAAACTGCTTTTT
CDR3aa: CASSLWPGAGLPRSEKLLF

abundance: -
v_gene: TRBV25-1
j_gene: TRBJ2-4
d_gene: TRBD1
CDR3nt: TGTGCCAGCAGTGATCGTACAGGGGGTCTTTTAGCCAAAAACATTCAGTACTTC
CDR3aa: CASSDRTGGLLAKNIQYF

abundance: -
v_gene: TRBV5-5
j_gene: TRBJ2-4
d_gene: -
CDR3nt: TGTGCCAGCAGCTCCCCAGTTGACAAAAACATTCAGTACTTC
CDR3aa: CASSSPVDKNIQYF

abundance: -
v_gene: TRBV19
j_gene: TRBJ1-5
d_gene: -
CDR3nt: TGTGCCAGTAGTCTACAGGGAGTAGATCAGCCCCAGCATTTT
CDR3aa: CASSLQGVDQPQHF

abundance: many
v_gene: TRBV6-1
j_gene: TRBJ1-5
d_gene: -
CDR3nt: TGTGCCAGCAGGGACACAGGGTTAAGCAATCAGCCCCAGCATTTT
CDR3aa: CASRDTGLSNQPQHF

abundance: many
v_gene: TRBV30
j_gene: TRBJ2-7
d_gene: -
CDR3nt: TGTGCCGGGAATGGGCAACCTCTCTCCGAGCAGTACTTC
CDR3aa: CAGNGQPLSEQYF

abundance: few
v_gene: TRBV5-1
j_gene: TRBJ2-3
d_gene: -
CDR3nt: TGCGCCAGCAGCTTGGAGTCAGGGATAGATACGCAGTATTTT
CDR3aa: CASSLESGIDTQYF

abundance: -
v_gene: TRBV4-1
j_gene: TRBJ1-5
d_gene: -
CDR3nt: TGCGCCAGCAGCCAGGTCTGGGCTAGCAATCAGCCCCAGCATTTT
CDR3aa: CASSQVWASNQPQHF

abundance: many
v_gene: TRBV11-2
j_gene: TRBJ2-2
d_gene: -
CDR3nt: TGTGCCAGCAGCTTGATGGAGGCCGGGGAGCTGTTTTTT
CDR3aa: CASSLMEAGELFF

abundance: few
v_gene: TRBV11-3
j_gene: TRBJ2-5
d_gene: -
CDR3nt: TGTGCCAGCAGCCCCCTGTACCGGCACCAAGAGACCCAGTACTTC
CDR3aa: CASSPLYRHQETQYF

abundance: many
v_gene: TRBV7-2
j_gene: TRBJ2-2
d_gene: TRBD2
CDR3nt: TGTGCCAGCAGCCAACAGCGGGGGGTTGGCGGGGAGCTGTTTTTT
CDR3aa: CASSQQRGVGGELFF

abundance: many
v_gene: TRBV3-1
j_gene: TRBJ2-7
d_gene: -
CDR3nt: TGTGCCAGCAGCCCCACAGCGGCGTGGGGGTACGAGCAGTACTTC
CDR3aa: CASSPTAAWGYEQYF

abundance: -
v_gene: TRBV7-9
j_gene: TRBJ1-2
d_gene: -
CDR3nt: TGTGCCAGCCCAACAGAAAACTATGGCTACACCTTC
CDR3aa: CASPTENYGYTF

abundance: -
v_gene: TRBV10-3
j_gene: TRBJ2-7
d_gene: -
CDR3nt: TGTGCCATCAGTGAGTCAGGCCCTCACGAGCAGTACTTC
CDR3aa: CAISESGPHEQYF

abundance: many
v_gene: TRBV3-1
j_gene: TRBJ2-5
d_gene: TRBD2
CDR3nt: TGTGCCAGCAGACTAGCGGGTCGAGAGACCCAGTACTTC
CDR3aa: CASRLAGRETQYF

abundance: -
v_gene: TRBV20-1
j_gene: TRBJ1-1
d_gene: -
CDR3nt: TGCAGTGCTAAGGCAGGGCCGAACACTGAAGCTTTCTTC
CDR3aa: CSAKAGPNTEAFF

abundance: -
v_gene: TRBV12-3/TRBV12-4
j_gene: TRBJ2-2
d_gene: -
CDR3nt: TGTGCCAGCAGTTCTTATCGAACCCCGAACACCGGGGAGCTGTTTTTT
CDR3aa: CASSSYRTPNTGELFF

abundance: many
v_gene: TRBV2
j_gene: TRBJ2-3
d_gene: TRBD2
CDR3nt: TGTGCCAGCAGTGGCGGTAGCGGGGGACCAGATACGCAGTATTTT
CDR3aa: CASSGGSGGPDTQYF

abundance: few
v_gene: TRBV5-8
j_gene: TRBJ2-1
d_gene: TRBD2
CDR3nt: TGTGCCAGCAGCTTATCCCTCTCTACGCGGGGGGGCATTGAGCAGTTCTTC
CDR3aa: CASSLSLSTRGGIEQFF

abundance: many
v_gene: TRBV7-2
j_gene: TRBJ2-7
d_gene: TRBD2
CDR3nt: TGTGCCAGCAGCTTAGGCGGGACTAGCGGGGTAATCTACGAGCAGTACTTC
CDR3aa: CASSLGGTSGVIYEQYF

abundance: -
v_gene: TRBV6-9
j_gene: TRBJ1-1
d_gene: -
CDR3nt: TGTGCCAGCAGTTACCAGACCCCGAACACTGAAGCTTTCTTT
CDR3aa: CASSYQTPNTEAFF

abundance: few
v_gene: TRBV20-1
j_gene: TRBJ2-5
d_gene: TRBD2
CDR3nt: TGCAGTGCTAGAGATCTAAGCGGGGCTTACCAAGAGACCCAGTACTTC
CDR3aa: CSARDLSGAYQETQYF

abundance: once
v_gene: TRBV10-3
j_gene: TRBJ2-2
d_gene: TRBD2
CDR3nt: TGTGCCATCAGTGTCCCTAGCGGGGGGGCCGGGGAGCTGTTTTTT
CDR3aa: CAISVPSGGAGELFF

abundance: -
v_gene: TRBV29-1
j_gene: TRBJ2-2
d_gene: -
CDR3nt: TGCAGCGTTGTAAGGGGTGGGACCGGGGAGCTGTTTTTT
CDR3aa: CSVVRGGTGELFF

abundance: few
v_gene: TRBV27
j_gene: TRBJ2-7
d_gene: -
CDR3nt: TGTGCCAGCAGCCCCCTGTTGGGCTTCGAGCAGTACTTC
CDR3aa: CASSPLLGFEQYF

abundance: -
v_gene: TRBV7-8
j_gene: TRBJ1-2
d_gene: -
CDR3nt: TGTGCCAGCAGCTTAGTTCTCGACTCGGGAGGCTACACCTTC
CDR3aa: CASSLVLDSGGYTF

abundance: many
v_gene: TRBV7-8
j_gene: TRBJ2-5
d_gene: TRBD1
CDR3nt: TGTGCCAGCAGCTTAGGGGACAGAGAGACCCAGTACTTC
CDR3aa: CASSLGDRETQYF